The 25 T cell receptor beta chains below come from one sample, sequenced in a study of T cell responses to AZD1222 COVID-19 vaccine. Measured with immunoSEQ multiplex PCR; TCRdb has only the in-frame clones, and not every one. This table holds approximately 110,000 clones, more than 75% found once. The sequencing here drew on peripheral blood, taken on day 0 of AZD1222 vaccination. The receptors derive from an adult in good health.

The V call is TRBV30, the J call TRBJ1-1; D perhaps matches TRBD1 (5 bases). The CDR3 has 14 amino acids. V gave up 2 bases and J gave up 3 bases, with 13 bases separating them. Looked up from germline, CDR1 is GTSNPN and CDR2 is SVGIG (reference sequence). CDR3 coding DNA: TGTGCCTGGAGTTTCGACAGTTCGTACACTGAAGCTTTCTTT. This gives the protein CAWSFDSSYTEAFF.

This clone is a singleton in its sample. The chain carries TRBV25-1 and TRBJ1-5; D gene ambiguous. CDR1 is MGHDK and CDR2 is SYGVNS in the germline V gene. CDR3 size: 13 residues. V was cut by 8 bases and J by 3 bases, with 11 bases left in between. CDR3 bases: TGTGCCAGCGCGGGAGCCGACAATCAGCCCCAGCATTTT. Protein: CASAGADNQPQHF. Together with reference TRBV25-1 and TRBJ1-5, the CDR3 gives the full variable domain: EADIYQTPRYLVIGTGKKITLECSQTMGHDKMYWYQQDPGMELHLIHYSYGVNSTEKGDLSSESTVSRIRTEHFPLTLESARPSHTSQYLCASAGADNQPQHFGDGTRLSIL.

This chain links TRBV9 with TRBJ1-2; D perhaps matches TRBD1 (5 bases). This CDR3 has 14 amino acids. The V gene lost 0 bases and the J gene lost 4 bases, with 10 bases spanning the gap. CDR1 and CDR2 (germline): SGDLS, YYNGEE. CDR3 DNA: TGTGCCAGCAGCGTAGAACACAGGCCCTATGGCTACACCTTC. Amino acid sequence: CASSVEHRPYGYTF. The full variable domain, with the rest looked up from reference TRBV9 and TRBJ1-2, is DSGVTQTPKHLITATGQRVTLRCSPRSGDLSVYWYQQSLDQGLQFLIQYYNGEERAKGNILERFSAQQFPDLHSELNLSSLELGDSALYFCASSVEHRPYGYTFGSGTRLTVV.

This sequence joins TRBV10-2 and TRBJ2-5; D uncertain. Germline-derived CDR1 and CDR2 are WSHSY and SAAADI. V lost 7 bases to trimming and J lost 5 bases, with 14 bases between them. This CDR3 comprises 13 residues. The DNA of the CDR3 is TGCGCCAGCACCGAGCACCCTCGGGAGACCCAGTACTTC. Amino acids: CASTEHPRETQYF.

This chain uses TRBV6-2 or TRBV6-3 with TRBJ1-5; 7 bases match TRBD1. V lost 5 bases, J lost 0 bases, and 13 bases stayed unmatched. Looked up from germline, CDR1 is MNHEY and CDR2 is SVGEGT. CDR3 length equals 18 residues. The DNA for the CDR3 is TGTGCCAGCAGTACACTACAGGGGATTGGCTCTAGCAATCAGCCCCAGCATTTT. Translated, it gives CASSTLQGIGSSNQPQHF.

This rearrangement joins TRBV6-5 to TRBJ2-1, with 11 bases lining up with TRBD2. V shed 0 bases, J shed 7 bases, and the junction held 5 bases outside the gene matches. This CDR3 has 16 residues. Germline V CDR1 and CDR2: MNHEY, SVGAGI. CDR3 amino acids: CASSYSTLAGGNEQFF. CDR3 nucleotide sequence: TGTGCCAGCAGTTACTCGACTCTAGCGGGAGGTAATGAGCAGTTCTTC.

The V gene is TRBV7-9, the J gene TRBJ2-7; no clear D gene. CDR3 length: 14 residues. Trimming took 3 bases from V and 2 from J, leaving 11 bases between them. The germline CDR1 and CDR2 sequences are SEHNR and FQNEAQ (reference sequence). The DNA of the CDR3 is TGTGCCAGCAGCTTGTCAACCGTAACCTACGAGCAGTACTTC. Its translation is CASSLSTVTYEQYF.

The genes are TRBV10-3 and TRBJ2-7; 9 bases agree with TRBD1. The CDR3 loop spans 13 amino acids. V shed 4 bases and J 7 bases; nucleotides not matched to a gene: 5. Per the germline V gene, CDR1 is ENHRY and CDR2 is SYGVKD. DNA of the CDR3: TGTGCCATCAGTGGACAGGGGGGGCGGGAGCAGTACTTC. Encoded protein: CAISGQGGREQYF.

V is TRBV6-5 and J is TRBJ1-1, with D possibly matching TRBD1 (5 bases). This CDR3 spans 14 amino acids. Germline V gene data show CDR1 as MNHEY and CDR2 as SVGAGI. The V and J ends lost 2 bases and 5 bases respectively, with 12 bases between them. The CDR3 sequence: CASSYEGSRTEAFF. CDR3 sequence (DNA): TGTGCCAGCAGTTACGAGGGGTCGAGAACTGAAGCTTTCTTT.

Only one count was recorded for this clone. The chain uses TRBV28 and TRBJ1-1; D unclear. Trimming left V 6 bases short and J 3 bases short, with 14 bases between. Per the germline V gene, CDR1 is MDHEN and CDR2 is SYDVKM. The CDR3 consists of 14 residues. This CDR3 is CASRTVARDTEAFF. In DNA, the CDR3 is TGTGCCAGCAGAACCGTCGCAAGGGACACTGAAGCTTTCTTT.

This clone was picked up one time. This rearrangement joins TRBV6-5 to TRBJ1-4, with 7 bases matching TRBD1. Losses at the gene ends were 3 bases for V and 8 bases for J; bases not matched to a gene: 12. Germline lookup yields CDR1 MNHEY and CDR2 SVGAGI. The CDR3 sequence is 16 residues long. The CDR3 protein is CASSYGQGEFGEKLFF. CDR3 bases: TGTGCCAGCAGTTATGGGCAGGGGGAGTTTGGGGAAAAACTGTTTTTT.

This clone is a singleton in its sample. The genes are TRBV24-1 and TRBJ1-1; D remains unclear. Trimming removed 4 bases from V and 0 bases from J, with 5 bases in between. CDR1 KGHDR and CDR2 SFDVKD come from the germline V gene. The CDR3 runs to 13 residues. The CDR3 sequence: CATSDGLNTEAFF. The CDR3 DNA reads TGTGCCACCAGTGACGGCCTGAACACTGAAGCTTTCTTT.

The gene calls are TRBV24-1 and TRBJ2-2; maybe TRBD2 (7 bases). This CDR3 is built from 16 residues. CDR1 and CDR2 (germline): KGHDR, SFDVKD. V lost 2 bases, J lost 6 bases, and 15 bases lay in between. CDR3 in amino acids: CATSDWGGRQSGELFF. In DNA form, the CDR3 reads TGTGCCACCAGTGATTGGGGGGGGCGTCAATCCGGGGAGCTGTTTTTT.

The chain combines TRBV10-2 with TRBJ2-1; 9 bases agree with TRBD1. The V gene end was trimmed by 5 bases and the J gene end by 6 bases; junction bases not matched to a gene: 5. In germline, CDR1 is WSHSY, CDR2 SAAADI. This CDR3 has 14 residues. This chain's CDR3 is CASSRTGGSNEQFF. The CDR3 DNA reads as TGCGCCAGCAGTAGAACAGGGGGCTCCAATGAGCAGTTCTTC.

This clone was observed a handful of times. This chain links TRBV3-1 (or the pseudogene TRBV3-2) with TRBJ2-4; weak D call: TRBD2 (6 bases). V gave up 2 bases and J gave up 6 bases, with 14 bases separating them. Germline assignment: CDR1 LGHDT and CDR2 YNNKEL (reference sequence). The CDR3 is 15 amino acids. CDR3 loop: CASSQNPGVGNIQYF. In DNA, the CDR3 is TGTGCCAGCAGCCAAAATCCGGGGGTAGGAAACATTCAGTACTTC.

This sequence joins TRBV5-1 and TRBJ1-2; possibly TRBD1 for D (6 bases). Germline CDR1 is SGHRS and CDR2 is YFSETQ. Between the trimmed V and J ends, which lost 4 bases and 4 bases, there was a span of 11 bases. The CDR3 contains 13 residues. The CDR3 reads CASSGGTSYGYTF. The CDR3 bases are TGCGCCAGCAGCGGGGGGACAAGCTATGGCTACACCTTC.

The chain links TRBV27 to TRBJ1-4; no reliable D call. In germline, CDR1 is MNHEY, CDR2 SMNVEV (reference sequence). CDR3 length: 15 residues. Trimming shortened V by 2 bases and J by 0 bases, and 7 bases separated the two germline ends. The CDR3 region is CASSLGPTTNEKLFF. The CDR3 DNA sequence: TGTGCCAGCAGTTTAGGGCCCACAACTAATGAAAAACTGTTTTTT.

This chain links TRBV7-8 with TRBJ1-1; maybe TRBD1 (6 bases). Looked up from germline, CDR1 is SGHVS and CDR2 is FQNEAQ. With 9 bases removed from V and 4 bases from J, the gap between germline ends came to 15 bases. The CDR3 totals 13 residues. As DNA, the CDR3 is TGTGCCAGGGGAACAGGGCTCCGCACTGAAGCTTTCTTT. This gives the protein CARGTGLRTEAFF. The entire variable domain, with the rest obtained from reference TRBV7-8 and TRBJ1-1, is as follows: GAGVSQSPRYKVAKRGQDVALRCDPISGHVSLFWYQQALGQGPEFLTYFQNEAQLDKSGLPSDRFFAERPEGSVSTLKIQRTQQEDSAVYLCARGTGLRTEAFFGQGTRLTVV.

The chain employs TRBV7-2 and TRBJ1-6; D not resolved. Deletions cut 1 base from V and 4 bases from J, with 8 bases between. CDR1 is SGHTA and CDR2 is FQGNSA in the germline V gene. There are 15 residues in the CDR3. CDR3 loop: CASSLEWAYNSPLHF. The CDR3 nucleotides read TGTGCCAGCAGCTTAGAATGGGCTTATAATTCACCCCTCCACTTT.

This chain links TRBV9 with TRBJ1-4; the D is unclear. V was pared by 4 bases and J by 1 base, with 8 bases between. Germline V gene sequence: CDR1 SGDLS, CDR2 YYNGEE. The CDR3 runs 14 residues. This CDR3 reads CASSSRGTNEKLFF. The CDR3 DNA is TGTGCCAGCAGCTCCAGAGGAACTAATGAAAAACTGTTTTTT.

This clone was seen once. This chain uses TRBV6-5 with TRBJ2-7; 13 bases fit TRBD2. Germline assignment: CDR1 MNHEY and CDR2 SVGAGI. This CDR3 is built from 16 residues. The V segment lost 3 bases and the J segment 4 bases; nucleotides outside the gene matches: 6. The DNA of the CDR3 is TGTGCCAGCAGTTATAAACCACTAGCGGGAGGGTACGAGCAGTACTTC. Its translation: CASSYKPLAGGYEQYF.

The chain is built from TRBV5-1 and TRBJ1-1; weak D call: TRBD1 (5 bases). V gave up 6 bases and J gave up 2 bases, with 11 bases separating them. The length of the CDR3 is 13 residues. Germline V CDR1 and CDR2: SGHRS, YFSETQ. CDR3 amino acids: CASKTGENTEAFF. CDR3 DNA: TGCGCCAGCAAGACGGGGGAAAACACTGAAGCTTTCTTT. Drawing the rest from reference TRBV5-1 and TRBJ1-1, the complete variable domain is KAGVTQTPRYLIKTRGQQVTLSCSPISGHRSVSWYQQTPGQGLQFLFEYFSETQRNKGNFPGRFSGRQFSNSRSEMNVSTLELGDSALYLCASKTGENTEAFFGQGTRLTVV.

The J gene is TRBJ2-3, the V gene TRBV10-3; 14 nucleotides line up with TRBD2. The CDR3 has 19 amino acids. Germline CDR1 and CDR2: ENHRY and SYGVKD. V lost 6 bases and J lost 1; bases outside the gene matches: 12. As DNA, the CDR3 is TGTGCCATCAGCCGCTCCGGGACTAGCGGGAGTTTGGGCACAGATACGCAGTATTTT. The encoded protein is CAISRSGTSGSLGTDTQYF.

The V and J genes are TRBV5-6 and TRBJ2-1; D gene unclear. The CDR3 has 11 residues. Germline V gives CDR1 SGHDT, CDR2 YYEEEE. V lost 2 bases and J 8 bases, leaving 5 bases between the germline ends. The CDR3 DNA reads TGTGCCAGCAGCTTAGCCGATGAGCAGTTCTTC. Protein: CASSLADEQFF.

The chain uses TRBV12-3 or TRBV12-4 and TRBJ2-7, with 11 positions matching TRBD2. Unmatched junction bases numbered 3, after V lost 5 bases and J lost 6 bases. This CDR3 has 13 amino acids. The CDR3 nucleotides read TGTGCCAGCAGTCAGACTAGCGGGGTCGAGCAGTACTTC. It encodes CASSQTSGVEQYF.